Following are 9 T cell receptor beta chains from one sample sequenced in a study of T cell repertoires in cytomegalovirus infection. Each CDR3 protein gets one entry after TCRdb re-called the reads with MiXCR. Of approximately 190,000 distinct CDR3 sequences in the sample, roughly 27% were seen once. Sequencing was done on a sample of PBMCs. The source of these receptors is a human donor in good health (CMV status not recorded). Some clones in this sample may be carry-over from other donors' samples.

A word on this clonotype: A read error may produce the germline difference seen at one junction end. V gene TRBV6-2 or TRBV6-3 combines with J gene TRBJ2-3, with a weak D call TRBD1 (6 bases). From germline, CDR1 is MNHEY and CDR2 SVGEGT. CDR3 length: 12 amino acids. This chain's CDR3 is CASRDPGHPTVF. CDR3 coding DNA: TGTGCCAGCAGGGATCCGGGACACCCCACGGTGTTT.

The chain combines TRBV30 with TRBJ1-5; the D is unclear. The CDR3 consists of 14 residues. The germline V and J ends were trimmed by 7 bases and 0 bases, with 13 bases remaining between them. The V gene's germline CDR1 is GTSNPN and CDR2 SVGIG (reference sequence). The CDR3 DNA sequence: TGTGCCTTAGCCGGGATTTATAGCAATCAGCCCCAGCATTTT. This encodes CALAGIYSNQPQHF.

This clonotype was seen a few times. V is TRBV7-9 and J is TRBJ2-5; 10 bases align to TRBD1. The trim removed 5 bases at V and 3 bases at J, leaving 6 bases unmatched. The CDR3 length is 15 residues. Germline CDR1 SEHNR, CDR2 FQNEAQ (reference sequence). In DNA form, the CDR3 reads TGTGCCAGCAGCCCAACCGGGACAGGGGAAGAGACCCAGTACTTC. Translating it yields CASSPTGTGEETQYF.

The chain couples TRBV6-1 to TRBJ1-1; 8 positions match TRBD1. CDR1 and CDR2 from the germline V gene are MNHNS and SASEGT. The CDR3 has 16 residues. V trimming: 8 bases; J trimming: 1 base; junction bases outside the gene matches: 12. CDR3 bases: TGTGCCAGCTCCCACGGGACAGGAGTGGGGAACACTGAAGCTTTCTTT. Translation: CASSHGTGVGNTEAFF.

The chain links TRBV27 to TRBJ2-7; D may correspond to TRBD1 or TRBD2 (6 bases each). V was clipped by 5 bases and J by 4 bases, with 18 bases between them. This CDR3 spans 15 amino acids. Germline V CDR1 and CDR2: MNHEY, SMNVEV (reference sequence). CDR3 DNA sequence: TGTGCCAGCAGTGACGAGGGTGGGGGGCAGTACGAGCAGTACTTC. It encodes CASSDEGGGQYEQYF.

V is TRBV6-2 or TRBV6-3 and J is TRBJ1-6, with D unclear. This CDR3 region has 14 residues. The germline V and J ends were trimmed by 0 bases and 8 bases, with 8 bases remaining between them. CDR1 MNHEY and CDR2 SVGEGT come from the germline V gene. This CDR3 reads CASSYSTPDSPLHF. In DNA form, the CDR3 reads TGTGCCAGCAGTTACTCGACCCCGGATTCACCCCTCCACTTT.

The chain uses TRBV6-1 and TRBJ1-1, with D perhaps matching TRBD1 (5 bases). V lost 4 bases, J lost 0 bases, and 15 bases lay in between. Germline V lookup: CDR1 MNHNS, CDR2 SASEGT. The CDR3 has 16 residues. CDR3 coding DNA: TGTGCCAGCAGTGTGGGGAGGGGCCGGCTGAACACTGAAGCTTTCTTT. Its translation: CASSVGRGRLNTEAFF.

The genes are TRBV5-1 and TRBJ2-3; D is possibly TRBD2 (7 bases). V lost 6 bases and J 4 bases, leaving 21 bases between the germline ends. The CDR3 runs to 16 residues. Germline CDR1 is SGHRS and CDR2 is YFSETQ. CDR3 sequence reads: CASKPRGAQFSDTQYF. In DNA form, the CDR3 reads TGCGCCAGCAAGCCACGGGGGGCCCAGTTTTCAGATACGCAGTATTTT.

The rearrangement links TRBV15 to TRBJ2-3; TRBD2 is a possible D gene (6 bases). In germline, CDR1 is LNHNV, CDR2 YYDKDF (reference sequence). The ends were cut back, 0 bases at V and 1 base at J, with 11 bases in the middle. CDR3 length: 16 residues. CDR3 nucleotides: TGTGCCACCAGCAGAGATCTTTCTAGCGGCACAGATACGCAGTATTTT. It translates to CATSRDLSSGTDTQYF.